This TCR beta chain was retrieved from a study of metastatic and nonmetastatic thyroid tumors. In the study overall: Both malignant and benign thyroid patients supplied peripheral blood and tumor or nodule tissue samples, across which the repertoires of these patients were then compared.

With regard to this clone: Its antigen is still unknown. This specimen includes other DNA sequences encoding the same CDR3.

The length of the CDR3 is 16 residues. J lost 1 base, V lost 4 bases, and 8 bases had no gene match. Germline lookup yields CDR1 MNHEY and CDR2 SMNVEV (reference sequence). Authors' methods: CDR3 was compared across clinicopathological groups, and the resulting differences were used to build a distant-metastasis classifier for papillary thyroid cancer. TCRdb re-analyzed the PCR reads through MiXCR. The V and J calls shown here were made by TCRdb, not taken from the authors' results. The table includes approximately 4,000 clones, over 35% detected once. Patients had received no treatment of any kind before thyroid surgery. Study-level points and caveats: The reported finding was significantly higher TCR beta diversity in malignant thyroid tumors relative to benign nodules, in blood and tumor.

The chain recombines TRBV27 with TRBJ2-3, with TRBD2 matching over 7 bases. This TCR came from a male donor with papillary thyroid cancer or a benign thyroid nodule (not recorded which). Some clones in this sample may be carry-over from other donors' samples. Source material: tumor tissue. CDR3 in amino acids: CASSSRLAGGTDTQYF. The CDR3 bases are TGTGCCAGCAGTTCCCGACTAGCCGGGGGCACAGATACGCAGTATTTT.